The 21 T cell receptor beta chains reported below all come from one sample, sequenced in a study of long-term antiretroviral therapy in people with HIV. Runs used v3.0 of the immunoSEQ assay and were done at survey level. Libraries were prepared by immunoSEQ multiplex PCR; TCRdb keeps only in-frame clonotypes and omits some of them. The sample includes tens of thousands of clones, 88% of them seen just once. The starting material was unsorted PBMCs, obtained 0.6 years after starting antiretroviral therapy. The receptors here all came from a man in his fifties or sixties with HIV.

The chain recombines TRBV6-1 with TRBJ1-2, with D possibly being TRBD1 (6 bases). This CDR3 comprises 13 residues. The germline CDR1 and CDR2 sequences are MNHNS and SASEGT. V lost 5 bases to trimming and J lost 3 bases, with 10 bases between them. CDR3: CASSRQDYYGYTF. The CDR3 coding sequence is TGTGCCAGCAGTCGACAGGATTACTATGGCTACACCTTC.

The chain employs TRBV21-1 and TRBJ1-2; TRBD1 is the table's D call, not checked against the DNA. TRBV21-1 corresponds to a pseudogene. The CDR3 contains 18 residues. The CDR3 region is CASSKERDSPSTDYGYTF. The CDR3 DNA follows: TGTGCCAGCAGCAAAGAACGGGACAGTCCATCGACTGACTATGGCTACACCTTC.

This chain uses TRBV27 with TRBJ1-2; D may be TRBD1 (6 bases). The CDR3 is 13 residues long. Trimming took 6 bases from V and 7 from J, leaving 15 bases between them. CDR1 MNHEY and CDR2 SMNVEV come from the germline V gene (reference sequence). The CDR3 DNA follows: TGTGCCAGCAGCCGTGGGGGGGGGCGTGGCTACACCTTC. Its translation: CASSRGGGRGYTF.

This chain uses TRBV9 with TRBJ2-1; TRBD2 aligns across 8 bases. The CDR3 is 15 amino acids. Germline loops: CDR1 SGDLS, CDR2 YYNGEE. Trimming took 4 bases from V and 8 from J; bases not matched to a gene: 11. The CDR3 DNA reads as TGTGCCAGCAGCCCATGGGGAGCGGGAGTATATGAGCAGTTCTTC. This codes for CASSPWGAGVYEQFF. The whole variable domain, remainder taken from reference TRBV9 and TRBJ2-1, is DSGVTQTPKHLITATGQRVTLRCSPRSGDLSVYWYQQSLDQGLQFLIQYYNGEERAKGNILERFSAQQFPDLHSELNLSSLELGDSALYFCASSPWGAGVYEQFFGPGTRLTVL.

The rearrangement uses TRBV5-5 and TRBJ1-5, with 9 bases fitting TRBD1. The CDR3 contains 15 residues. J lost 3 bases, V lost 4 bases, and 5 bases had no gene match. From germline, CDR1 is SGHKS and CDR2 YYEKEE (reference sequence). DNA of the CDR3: TGTGCCAGCAGCGGGGGACAGGGAATCAATCAGCCCCAGCATTTT. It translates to CASSGGQGINQPQHF.

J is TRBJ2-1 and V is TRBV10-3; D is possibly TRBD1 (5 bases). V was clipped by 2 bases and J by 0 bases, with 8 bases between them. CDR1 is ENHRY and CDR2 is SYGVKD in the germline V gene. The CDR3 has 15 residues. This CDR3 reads CAISEQGSSYNEQFF. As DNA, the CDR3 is TGTGCCATCAGTGAGCAGGGAAGCTCCTACAATGAGCAGTTCTTC.

This CDR3 is CASSLAEREGFGYSYNEQFF. The CDR3 coding sequence is TGCGCCAGCAGCTTGGCTGAGCGGGAGGGCTTTGGGTACTCCTACAATGAGCAGTTCTTC. The V and J genes are TRBV5-1 and TRBJ2-1; TRBD2 matches at 10 bases. The J segment lost 0 bases and the V segment lost 0 bases, leaving 12 bases of the junction unmatched. CDR3 length: 20 amino acids. Germline-derived CDR1 and CDR2 are SGHRS and YFSETQ.

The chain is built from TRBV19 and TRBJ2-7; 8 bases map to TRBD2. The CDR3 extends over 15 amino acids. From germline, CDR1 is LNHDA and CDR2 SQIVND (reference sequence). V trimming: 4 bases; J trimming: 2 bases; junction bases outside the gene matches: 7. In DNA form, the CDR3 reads TGTGCCAGTAGTAGACTGGCGGGGGGCGCCTACGAGCAGTACTTC. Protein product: CASSRLAGGAYEQYF.

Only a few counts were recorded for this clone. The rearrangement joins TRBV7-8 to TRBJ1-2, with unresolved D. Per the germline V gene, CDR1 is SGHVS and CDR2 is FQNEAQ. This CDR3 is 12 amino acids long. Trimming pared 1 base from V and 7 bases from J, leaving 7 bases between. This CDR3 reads CASSLGVSGYTF. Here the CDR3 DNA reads TGTGCCAGCAGCTTAGGCGTGAGTGGCTACACCTTC.

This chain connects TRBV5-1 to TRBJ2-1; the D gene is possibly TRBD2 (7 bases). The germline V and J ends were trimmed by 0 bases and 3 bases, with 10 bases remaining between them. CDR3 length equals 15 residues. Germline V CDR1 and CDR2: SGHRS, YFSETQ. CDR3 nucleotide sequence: TGCGCCAGCAGCTTGGCGGGGGGCGGCTACAATGAGCAGTTCTTC. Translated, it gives CASSLAGGGYNEQFF. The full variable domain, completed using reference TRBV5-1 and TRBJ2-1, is KAGVTQTPRYLIKTRGQQVTLSCSPISGHRSVSWYQQTPGQGLQFLFEYFSETQRNKGNFPGRFSGRQFSNSRSEMNVSTLELGDSALYLCASSLAGGGYNEQFFGPGTRLTVL.

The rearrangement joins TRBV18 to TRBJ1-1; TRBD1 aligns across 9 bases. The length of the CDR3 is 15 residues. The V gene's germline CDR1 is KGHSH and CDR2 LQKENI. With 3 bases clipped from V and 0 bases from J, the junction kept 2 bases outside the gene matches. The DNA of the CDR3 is TGTGCCAGCTCACCCTGGGACAGGGTGAACACTGAAGCTTTCTTT. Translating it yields CASSPWDRVNTEAFF. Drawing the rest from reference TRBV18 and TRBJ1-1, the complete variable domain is NAGVMQNPRHLVRRRGQEARLRCSPMKGHSHVYWYRQLPEEGLKFMVYLQKENIIDESGMPKERFSAEFPKEGPSILRIQQVVRGDSAAYFCASSPWDRVNTEAFFGQGTRLTVV.

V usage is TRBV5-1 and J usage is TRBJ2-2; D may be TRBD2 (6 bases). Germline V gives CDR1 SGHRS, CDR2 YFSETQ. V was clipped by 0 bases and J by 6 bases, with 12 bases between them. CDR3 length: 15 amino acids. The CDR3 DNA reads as TGCGCCAGCAGCTTGGAGGGACTCCCTTCCGGGGAGCTGTTTTTT. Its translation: CASSLEGLPSGELFF.

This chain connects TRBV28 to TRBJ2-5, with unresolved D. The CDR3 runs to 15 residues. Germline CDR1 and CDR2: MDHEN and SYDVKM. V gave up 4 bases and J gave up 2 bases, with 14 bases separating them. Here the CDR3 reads CASSSLGEGQETQYF. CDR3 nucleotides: TGTGCCAGCAGTTCCCTGGGTGAAGGGCAAGAGACCCAGTACTTC. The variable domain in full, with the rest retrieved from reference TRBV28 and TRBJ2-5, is DVKVTQSSRYLVKRTGEKVFLECVQDMDHENMFWYRQDPGLGLRLIYFSYDVKMKEKGDIPEGYSVSREKKERFSLILESASTNQTSMYLCASSSLGEGQETQYFGPGTRLLVL.

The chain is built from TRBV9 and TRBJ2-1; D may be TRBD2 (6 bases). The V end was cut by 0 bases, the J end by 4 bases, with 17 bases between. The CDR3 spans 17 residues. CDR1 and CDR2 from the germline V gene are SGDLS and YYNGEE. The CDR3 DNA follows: TGTGCCAGCAGCGTAGGGGCCAGGAGGCGGGGTTACAATGAGCAGTTCTTC. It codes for CASSVGARRRGYNEQFF.

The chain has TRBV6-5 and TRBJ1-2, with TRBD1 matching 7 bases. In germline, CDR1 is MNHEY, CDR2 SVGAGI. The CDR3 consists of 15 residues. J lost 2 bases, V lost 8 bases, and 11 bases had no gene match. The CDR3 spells CASGSADRANYGYTF. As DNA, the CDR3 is TGTGCCAGCGGTTCCGCCGACAGGGCCAACTATGGCTACACCTTC.

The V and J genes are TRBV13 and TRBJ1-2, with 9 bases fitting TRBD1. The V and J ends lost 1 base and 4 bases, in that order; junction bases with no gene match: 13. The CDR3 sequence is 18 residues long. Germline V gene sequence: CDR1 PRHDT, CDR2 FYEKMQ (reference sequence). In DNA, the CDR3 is TGTGCCAGCAGCTTAGTGAGGACAGGGGCCCTTCTGGTCTATGGCTACACCTTC. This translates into CASSLVRTGALLVYGYTF.

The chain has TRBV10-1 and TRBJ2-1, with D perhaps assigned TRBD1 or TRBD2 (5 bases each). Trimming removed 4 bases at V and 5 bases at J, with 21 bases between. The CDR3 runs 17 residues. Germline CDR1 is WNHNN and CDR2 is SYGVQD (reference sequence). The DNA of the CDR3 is TGCGCCAGCAGTGGAGGCGTATGGGGGAGCTCTGACAATGAGCAGTTCTTC. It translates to CASSGGVWGSSDNEQFF.

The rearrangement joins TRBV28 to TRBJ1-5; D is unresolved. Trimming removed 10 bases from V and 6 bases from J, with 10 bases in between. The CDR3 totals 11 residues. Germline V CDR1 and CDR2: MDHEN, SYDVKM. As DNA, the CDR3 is TGTGCCACCCAATTGGGTCAGCCCCAGCATTTT. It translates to CATQLGQPQHF.

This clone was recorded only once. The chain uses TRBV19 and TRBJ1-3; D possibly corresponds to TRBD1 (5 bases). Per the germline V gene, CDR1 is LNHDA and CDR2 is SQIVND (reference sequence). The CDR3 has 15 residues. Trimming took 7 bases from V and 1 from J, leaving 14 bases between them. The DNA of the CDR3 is TGTGCCAGTACCTCCGGGACCGAATCTGGAAACACCATATATTTT. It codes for CASTSGTESGNTIYF. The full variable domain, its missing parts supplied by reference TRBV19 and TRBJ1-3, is DGGITQSPKYLFRKEGQNVTLSCEQNLNHDAMYWYRQDPGQGLRLIYYSQIVNDFQKGDIAEGYSVSREKKESFPLTVTSAQKNPTAFYLCASTSGTESGNTIYFGEGSWLTVV.

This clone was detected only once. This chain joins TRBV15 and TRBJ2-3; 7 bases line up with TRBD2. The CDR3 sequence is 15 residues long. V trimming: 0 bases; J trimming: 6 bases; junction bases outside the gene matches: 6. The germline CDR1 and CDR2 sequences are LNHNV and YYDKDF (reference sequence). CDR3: CATSRDGRVSDTQYF. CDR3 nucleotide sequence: TGTGCCACCAGCAGAGATGGGAGGGTTTCGGATACGCAGTATTTT.

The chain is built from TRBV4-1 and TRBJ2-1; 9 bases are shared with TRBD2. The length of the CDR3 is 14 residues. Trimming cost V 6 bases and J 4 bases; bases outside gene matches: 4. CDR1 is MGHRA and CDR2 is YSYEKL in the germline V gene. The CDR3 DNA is TGCGCCAGCAGACGCGGGGGGGATTACAATGAGCAGTTCTTC. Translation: CASRRGGDYNEQFF.